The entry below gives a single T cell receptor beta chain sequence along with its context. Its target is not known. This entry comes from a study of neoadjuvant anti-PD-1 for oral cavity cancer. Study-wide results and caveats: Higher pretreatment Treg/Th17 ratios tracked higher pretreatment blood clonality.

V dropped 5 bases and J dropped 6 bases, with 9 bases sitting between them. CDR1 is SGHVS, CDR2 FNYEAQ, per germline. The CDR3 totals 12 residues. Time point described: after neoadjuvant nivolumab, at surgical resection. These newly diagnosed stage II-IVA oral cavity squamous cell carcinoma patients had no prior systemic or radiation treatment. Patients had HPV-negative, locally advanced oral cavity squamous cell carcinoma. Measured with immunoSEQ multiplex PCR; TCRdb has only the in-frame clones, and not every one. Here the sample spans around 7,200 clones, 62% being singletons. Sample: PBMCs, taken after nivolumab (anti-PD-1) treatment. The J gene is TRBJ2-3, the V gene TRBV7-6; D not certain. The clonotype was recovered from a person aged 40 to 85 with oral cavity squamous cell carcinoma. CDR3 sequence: CASSLPQDTQYF. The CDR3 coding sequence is TGTGCCAGCAGCCTACCACAGGATACGCAGTATTTT.